This TCR beta chain was recovered during a study of control samples from healthy donors and cancer patients. Assay used: immunoSEQ multiplex PCR; TCRdb lists only in-frame clones, some missing. The data show over 100,000 clones, about 91% seen once. This CDR3 region has 14 residues. V was shortened by 3 bases and J by 7 bases, with 15 bases between the two germline ends. Germline V gene lookup returns CDR1 SGHTA and CDR2 FQGTGA. The rearrangement uses TRBV7-3 and TRBJ1-2; the D is unclear. The sample taken for sequencing was blood. The receptor comes from a middle-aged man in good health. The CDR3 nucleotides read TGTGCCAGCAGCTTGAGACCTAACCAAGGTGGCTACACCTTC. Translation: CASSLRPNQGGYTF.